This TCR beta chain was identified in a study of T cell changes during pregnancy in multiple sclerosis. Measured with immunoSEQ multiplex PCR; TCRdb has only the in-frame clones, and not every one. The table shows 40,000 to 60,000 clones, with 85% to 95% occurring only once. CDR3 length: 13 residues. V was pared by 5 bases and J by 8 bases, with 15 bases between. Germline assignment: CDR1 PRHDT and CDR2 FYEKMQ (reference sequence). This chain joins TRBV13 and TRBJ1-1; D remains unclear. Specimen: CD4+ T cells from peripheral blood mononuclear cells, collected in the first trimester of pregnancy. This sequence was found in a female donor with multiple sclerosis, enrolled in a pregnancy study. The chain's CDR3 is CASSALEEEEAFF. CDR3 bases: TGTGCCAGCAGCGCCCTCGAAGAGGAGGAAGCTTTCTTT.